A selection of T cell receptor beta chains follows, all from one sample in a study of radiotherapy plus CTLA-4 blockade in lung cancer. Assay used: immunoSEQ multiplex PCR; TCRdb lists only in-frame clones, some missing. This sample has about 60,000 clones, with 65% to 80% found just once. The material sequenced was peripheral blood, taken from a patient treated with radiotherapy plus ipilimumab. All receptors derive from a human donor with non-small cell lung cancer whose response to radiotherapy plus ipilimumab could not be evaluated. Each CDR3 is given with its conserved first and last residue. The D gene is left open where the match is weak. The size field is filled for only some rows; it gives once, few, many or a size class.

CASSSRQVAGELFF	TGTGCCAGCAGCTCCAGACAGGTTGCCGGGGAGCTGTTTTTT	TRBV6-5	TRBJ2-2	.	.	14
CASSPFTSNEQFF	TGTGCCAGCAGCCCGTTTACTAGTAATGAGCAGTTCTTC	TRBV4-1	TRBJ2-1	.	.	13
CATSRDLQGVTDTQYF	TGTGCCACCAGCAGAGATCTCCAGGGTGTCACAGATACGCAGTATTTT	TRBV15	TRBJ2-3	.	.	16
CASSLDPRRTDTQYF	TGCGCCAGCAGCTTGGATCCTAGGCGAACAGATACGCAGTATTTT	TRBV5-1	TRBJ2-3	.	few	15
CASSFIGGYGYTF	TGTGCCAGCAGCTTTATCGGAGGGTATGGCTACACCTTC	TRBV11-2	TRBJ1-2	.	.	13
CSGLLNTEAFF	TGCAGTGGGCTCCTGAACACTGAAGCTTTCTTT	TRBV20-1	TRBJ1-1	.	.	11
CASSFLGRTDTQYF	TGTGCCAGCAGTTTTTTGGGCCGCACAGATACGCAGTATTTT	TRBV27	TRBJ2-3	.	.	14
CASSLDRNELNEQYF	TGTGCCAGCAGCCTAGACCGTAACGAGCTCAACGAGCAGTACTTC	TRBV7-6	TRBJ2-7	.	few	15
CACFDLVGTAVYEQYF	TGTGCCTGCTTTGATTTGGTCGGGACAGCAGTTTACGAGCAGTACTTC	TRBV7-9	TRBJ2-7	TRBD1	.	16
CASSLSGQGDADTQYF	TGTGCCAGCAGTTTGTCGGGACAGGGGGATGCAGATACGCAGTATTTT	TRBV28	TRBJ2-3	TRBD1	.	16
CASSGLAGGYSYNEQFF	TGTGCCAGCAGCGGACTAGCGGGGGGATACTCCTACAATGAGCAGTTCTTC	TRBV4-2	TRBJ2-1	TRBD2	few	17
CASTTQGADTEAFF	TGTGCCAGCACCACGCAGGGGGCGGACACTGAAGCTTTCTTT	TRBV2	TRBJ1-1	TRBD1	.	14
CASSKSARSFNQPQHF	TGTGCCAGTAGTAAGTCAGCGCGTTCATTTAATCAGCCCCAGCATTTT	TRBV19	TRBJ1-5	.	.	16
CVSLGTANTEAFF	TGTGTCTCCCTAGGGACAGCCAACACTGAAGCTTTCTTT	TRBV7-9	TRBJ1-1	TRBD1	.	13
CAISGGQGEETQYF	TGTGCCATCAGTGGGGGACAGGGCGAAGAGACCCAGTACTTC	TRBV10-3	TRBJ2-5	TRBD1	.	14
CASSPSPAGGSYEQYF	TGTGCCAGCAGTCCAAGCCCGGCGGGGGGCTCCTACGAGCAGTACTTC	TRBV6-6	TRBJ2-7	TRBD2	.	16
CASSSSGANVLTF	TGTGCCAGCAGTTCGTCTGGGGCCAACGTCCTGACTTTC	TRBV6-1	TRBJ2-6	.	few	13
CASRAGGMYGYTF	TGTGCCAGCAGGGCGGGGGGGATGTATGGCTACACCTTC	TRBV5-6	TRBJ1-2	.	.	13
CASSLGPGGGSQETQYF	TGTGCCAGCAGCTTGGGGCCTGGCGGGGGCTCTCAAGAGACCCAGTACTTC	TRBV5-4	TRBJ2-5	.	.	17
CASSQDRAGTGREKLFF	TGCGCCAGCAGCCAAGATAGGGCCGGGACAGGGCGTGAAAAACTGTTTTTT	TRBV4-1	TRBJ1-4	TRBD1	.	17